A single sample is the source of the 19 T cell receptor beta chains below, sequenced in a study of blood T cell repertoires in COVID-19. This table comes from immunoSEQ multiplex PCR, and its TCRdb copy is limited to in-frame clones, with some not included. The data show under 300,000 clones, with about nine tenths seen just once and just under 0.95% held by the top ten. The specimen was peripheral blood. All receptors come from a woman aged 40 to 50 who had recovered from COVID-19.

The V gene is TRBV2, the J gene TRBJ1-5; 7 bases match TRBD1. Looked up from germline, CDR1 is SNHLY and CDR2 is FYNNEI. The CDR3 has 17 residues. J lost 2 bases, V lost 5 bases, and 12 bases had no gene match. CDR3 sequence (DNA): TGTGCCAGCAGTTCGAAGGGGGCGGTAGGGCGCAATCAGCCCCAGCATTTT. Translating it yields CASSSKGAVGRNQPQHF.

The DNA for the CDR3 is TGTGCCAGCAGCCGGAACAGGGGAGAGACCCAGTACTTC. It encodes CASSRNRGETQYF. This sequence joins TRBV6-5 and TRBJ2-5; 7 positions agree with TRBD1. CDR3 length equals 13 residues. Germline trimming cut 6 bases from V and 4 bases from J; bases unmatched to any gene: 5. The germline V gene encodes CDR1 MNHEY and CDR2 SVGAGI.

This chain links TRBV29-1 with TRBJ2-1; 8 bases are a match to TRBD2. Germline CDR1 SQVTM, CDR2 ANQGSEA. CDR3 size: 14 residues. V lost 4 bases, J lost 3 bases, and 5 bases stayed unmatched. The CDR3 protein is CSVGLAPNYNEQFF. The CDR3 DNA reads TGCAGCGTTGGACTAGCGCCCAACTACAATGAGCAGTTCTTC.

CDR3 coding DNA: TGTGCCAGCTCACCATTACCAGGGGGCTTTTCTGGAAACACCATATATTTT. It codes for CASSPLPGGFSGNTIYF. The rearrangement joins TRBV18 to TRBJ1-3, with 8 bases fitting TRBD1. Germline V gives CDR1 KGHSH, CDR2 LQKENI. The CDR3 has 17 residues. The J segment lost 1 base and the V segment lost 2 bases, leaving 7 bases of the junction unmatched.

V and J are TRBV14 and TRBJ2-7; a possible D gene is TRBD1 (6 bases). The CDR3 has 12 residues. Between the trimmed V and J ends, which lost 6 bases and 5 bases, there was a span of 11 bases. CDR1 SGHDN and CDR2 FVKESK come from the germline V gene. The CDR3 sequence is CASSHRVDEQYF. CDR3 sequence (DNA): TGTGCCAGCAGTCACAGGGTGGACGAGCAGTACTTC.

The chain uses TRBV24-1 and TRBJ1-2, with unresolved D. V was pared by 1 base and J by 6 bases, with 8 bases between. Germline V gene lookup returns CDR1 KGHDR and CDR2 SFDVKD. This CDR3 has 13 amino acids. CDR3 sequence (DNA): TGTGCCACCAGTGATTTTACCGAGCATGGCTACACCTTC. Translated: CATSDFTEHGYTF.

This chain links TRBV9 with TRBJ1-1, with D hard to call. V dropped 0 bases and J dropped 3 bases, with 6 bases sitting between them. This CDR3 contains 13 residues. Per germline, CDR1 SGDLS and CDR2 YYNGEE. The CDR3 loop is CASSVVGDTEAFF. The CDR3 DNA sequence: TGTGCCAGCAGCGTAGTCGGGGACACTGAAGCTTTCTTT.

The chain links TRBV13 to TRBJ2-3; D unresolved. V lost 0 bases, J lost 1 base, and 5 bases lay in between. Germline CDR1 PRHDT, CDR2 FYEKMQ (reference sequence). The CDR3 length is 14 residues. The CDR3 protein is CASSLGLRTDTQYF. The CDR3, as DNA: TGTGCCAGCAGCTTAGGACTCCGCACAGATACGCAGTATTTT. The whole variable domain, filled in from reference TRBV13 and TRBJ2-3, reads AAGVIQSPRHLIKEKRETATLKCYPIPRHDTVYWYQQGPGQDPQFLISFYEKMQSDKGSIPDRFSAQQFSDYHSELNMSSLELGDSALYFCASSLGLRTDTQYFGPGTRLTVL.

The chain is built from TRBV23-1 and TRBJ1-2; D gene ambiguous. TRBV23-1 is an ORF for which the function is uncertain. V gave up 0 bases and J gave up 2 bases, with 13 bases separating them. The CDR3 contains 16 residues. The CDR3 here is CASSQSRRPINYGYTF. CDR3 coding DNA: TGCGCCAGCAGTCAATCGAGGCGGCCGATAAACTATGGCTACACCTTC.

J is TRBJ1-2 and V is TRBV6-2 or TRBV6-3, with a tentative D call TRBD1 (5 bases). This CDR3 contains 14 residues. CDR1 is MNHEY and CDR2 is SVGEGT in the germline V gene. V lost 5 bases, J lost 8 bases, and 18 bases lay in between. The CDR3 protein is CASSPTRGTAGYTF. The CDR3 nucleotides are TGTGCCAGCAGTCCCACTCGGGGGACGGCGGGCTACACCTTC.

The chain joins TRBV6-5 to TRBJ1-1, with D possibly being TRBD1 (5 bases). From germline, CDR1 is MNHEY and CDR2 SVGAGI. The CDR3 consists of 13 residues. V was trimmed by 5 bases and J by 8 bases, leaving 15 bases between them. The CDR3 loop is CASSMGGGLEAFF. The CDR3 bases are TGTGCCAGCAGTATGGGGGGAGGGTTGGAAGCTTTCTTT.

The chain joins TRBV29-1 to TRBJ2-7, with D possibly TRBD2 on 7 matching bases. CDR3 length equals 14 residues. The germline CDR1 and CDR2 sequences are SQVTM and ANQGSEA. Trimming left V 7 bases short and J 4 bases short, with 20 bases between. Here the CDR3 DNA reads TGCAGCGCGAAAGGGGGGGAAATCGGGTACGAGCAGTACTTC. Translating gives CSAKGGEIGYEQYF.

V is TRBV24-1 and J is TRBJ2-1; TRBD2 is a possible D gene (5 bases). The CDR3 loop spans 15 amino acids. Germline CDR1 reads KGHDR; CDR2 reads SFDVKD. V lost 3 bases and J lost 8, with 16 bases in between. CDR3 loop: CATSDRSGQGDEQFF. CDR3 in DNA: TGTGCCACCAGTGATCGGAGCGGCCAAGGCGATGAGCAGTTCTTC.

The CDR3, as DNA: TGTGCCAGCAGCGGGGAGGGCGGCACCGGGGAGCTGTTTTTT. Protein product: CASSGEGGTGELFF. The chain joins TRBV11-1 to TRBJ2-2; TRBD2 matches at 7 bases. The CDR3 sequence is 14 residues long. The V and J ends lost 5 bases and 4 bases, in that order; junction bases with no gene match: 4. Germline V gene lookup returns CDR1 SGHAT and CDR2 FQDESV (reference sequence).

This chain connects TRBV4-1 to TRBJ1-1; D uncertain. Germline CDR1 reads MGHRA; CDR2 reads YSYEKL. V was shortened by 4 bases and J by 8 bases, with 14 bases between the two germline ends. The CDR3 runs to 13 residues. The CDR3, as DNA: TGCGCCAGCAGCCTTGGCCCGGGGTCGGAAGCTTTCTTT. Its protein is CASSLGPGSEAFF.

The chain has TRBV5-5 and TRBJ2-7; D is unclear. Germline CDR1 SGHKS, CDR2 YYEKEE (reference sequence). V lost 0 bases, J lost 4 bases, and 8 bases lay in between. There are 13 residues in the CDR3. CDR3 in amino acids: CASSLVTRYEQYF. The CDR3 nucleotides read TGTGCCAGCAGCTTGGTGACTCGGTACGAGCAGTACTTC.

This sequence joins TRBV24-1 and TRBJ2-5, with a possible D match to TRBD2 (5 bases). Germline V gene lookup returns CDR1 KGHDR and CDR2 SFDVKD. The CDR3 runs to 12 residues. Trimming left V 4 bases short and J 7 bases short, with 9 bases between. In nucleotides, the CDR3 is TGTGCCACCAGTGACCTCCTAGCGACCCAGTACTTC. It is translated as CATSDLLATQYF.

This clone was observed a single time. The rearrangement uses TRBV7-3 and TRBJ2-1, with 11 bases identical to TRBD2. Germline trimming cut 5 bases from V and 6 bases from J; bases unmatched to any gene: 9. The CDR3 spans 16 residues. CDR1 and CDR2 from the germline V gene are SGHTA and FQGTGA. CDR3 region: CASSIAGTSGPNEQFF. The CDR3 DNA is TGTGCCAGCAGCATAGCCGGGACTAGCGGACCCAATGAGCAGTTCTTC. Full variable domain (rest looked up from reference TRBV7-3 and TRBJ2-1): GAGVSQTPSNKVTEKGKYVELRCDPISGHTALYWYRQSLGQGPEFLIYFQGTGAADDSGLPNDRFFAVRPEGSVSTLKIQRTERGDSAVYLCASSIAGTSGPNEQFFGPGTRLTVL.

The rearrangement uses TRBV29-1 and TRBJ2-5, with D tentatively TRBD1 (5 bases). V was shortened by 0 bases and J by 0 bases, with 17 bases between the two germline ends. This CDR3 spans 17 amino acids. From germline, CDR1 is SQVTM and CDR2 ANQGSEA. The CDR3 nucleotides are TGCAGCGTTGAAGATCCCCATACCAGGGCCCACCAAGAGACCCAGTACTTC. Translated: CSVEDPHTRAHQETQYF.